The present T cell receptor beta chain was sequenced within a study of blood T cells in healthy people across ages. Points on this clonotype: As yet, its antigen is unknown. Germline and junction disagree at one end, which may indicate a read error.

Primed by a sample-barcoded 5' primer and a J-beta primer mix, a second PCR proceeded for about 6 to 12 cycles. From the 5' RACE reads, TCRdb called clonotypes with MiXCR, one entry per CDR3 protein. The sample holds more than 550,000 distinct CDR3 sequences, roughly 20% seen once. The CDR3 has 14 residues. Study observations and caveats: Because sorting was not performed, PBMCs prevented conclusive naive versus antigen-experienced comparison.

The chain carries TRBV12-3 or TRBV12-4 and TRBJ2-5, with 11 bases matching TRBD2. The J call may be wrong; the DNA end is better matched by TRBJ2-1. Material for sequencing was blood. The clonotype originates from a man in his 70s in good health. The CDR3 DNA sequence: TGTACCAGCAGTCCTAGCGGGGGGCAAAATGAGCAGTTCTTC. Its translation is CTSSPSGGQNEQFF.